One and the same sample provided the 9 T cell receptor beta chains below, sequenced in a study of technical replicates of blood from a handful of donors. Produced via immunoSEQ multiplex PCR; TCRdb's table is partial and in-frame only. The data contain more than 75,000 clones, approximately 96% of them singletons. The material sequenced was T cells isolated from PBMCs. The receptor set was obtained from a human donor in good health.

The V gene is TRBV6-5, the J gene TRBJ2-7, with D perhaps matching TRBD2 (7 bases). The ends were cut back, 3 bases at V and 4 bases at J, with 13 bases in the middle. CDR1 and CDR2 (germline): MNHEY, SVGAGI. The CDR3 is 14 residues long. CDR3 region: CASSYGGAGYEQYF. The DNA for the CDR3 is TGTGCCAGCAGTTATGGGGGGGCTGGGTACGAGCAGTACTTC.

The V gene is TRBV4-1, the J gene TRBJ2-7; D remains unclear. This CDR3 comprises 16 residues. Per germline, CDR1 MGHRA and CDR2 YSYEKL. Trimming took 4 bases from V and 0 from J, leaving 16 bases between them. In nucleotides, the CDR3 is TGCGCCAGCAGCCCCCAGAATGGGCTTTCCTCCTACGAGCAGTACTTC. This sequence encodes CASSPQNGLSSYEQYF.

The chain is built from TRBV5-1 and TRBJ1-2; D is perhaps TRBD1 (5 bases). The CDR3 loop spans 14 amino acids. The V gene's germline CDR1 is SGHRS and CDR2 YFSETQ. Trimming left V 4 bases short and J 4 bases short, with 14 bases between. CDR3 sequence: CASSPSGDFYGYTF. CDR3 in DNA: TGCGCCAGCAGCCCCTCGGGGGATTTCTATGGCTACACCTTC. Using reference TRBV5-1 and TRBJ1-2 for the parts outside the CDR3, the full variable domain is KAGVTQTPRYLIKTRGQQVTLSCSPISGHRSVSWYQQTPGQGLQFLFEYFSETQRNKGNFPGRFSGRQFSNSRSEMNVSTLELGDSALYLCASSPSGDFYGYTFGSGTRLTVV.

In nucleotides, the CDR3 is TGCGCCAGCAGCTTGGGGACTAGCGGCCAAGAGACCCAGTACTTC. The encoded protein is CASSLGTSGQETQYF. The chain carries TRBV5-1 and TRBJ2-5, with TRBD2 matching 10 bases. The V gene end was trimmed by 0 bases and the J gene end by 1 base; junction bases not matched to a gene: 0. CDR3 length equals 15 residues. Germline V gives CDR1 SGHRS, CDR2 YFSETQ. The whole variable domain, filled in from reference TRBV5-1 and TRBJ2-5, reads KAGVTQTPRYLIKTRGQQVTLSCSPISGHRSVSWYQQTPGQGLQFLFEYFSETQRNKGNFPGRFSGRQFSNSRSEMNVSTLELGDSALYLCASSLGTSGQETQYFGPGTRLLVL.

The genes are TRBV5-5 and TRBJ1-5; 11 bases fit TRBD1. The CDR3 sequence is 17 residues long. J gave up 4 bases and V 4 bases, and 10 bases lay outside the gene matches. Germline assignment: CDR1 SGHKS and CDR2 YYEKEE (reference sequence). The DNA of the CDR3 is TGTGCCAGCAGCCCCGGACAGGGGGCCCTCTGGAATCAGCCCCAGCATTTT. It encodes CASSPGQGALWNQPQHF.

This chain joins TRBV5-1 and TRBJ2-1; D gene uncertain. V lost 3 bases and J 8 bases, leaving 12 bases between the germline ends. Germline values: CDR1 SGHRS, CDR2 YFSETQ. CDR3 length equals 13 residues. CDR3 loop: CASSSPRLDEQFF. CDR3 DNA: TGCGCCAGCAGCTCTCCTCGGTTGGATGAGCAGTTCTTC.

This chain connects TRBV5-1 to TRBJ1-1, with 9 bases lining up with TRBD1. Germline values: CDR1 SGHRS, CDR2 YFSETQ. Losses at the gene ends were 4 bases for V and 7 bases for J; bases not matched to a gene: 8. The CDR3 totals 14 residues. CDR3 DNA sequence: TGCGCCAGCAGCAGAGACAGGGGGGCGGGTGAAGCTTTCTTT. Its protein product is CASSRDRGAGEAFF.

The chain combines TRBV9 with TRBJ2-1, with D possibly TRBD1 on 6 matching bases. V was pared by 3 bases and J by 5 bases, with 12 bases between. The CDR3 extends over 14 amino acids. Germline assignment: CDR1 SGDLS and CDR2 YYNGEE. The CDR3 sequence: CASSEAPGDNEQFF. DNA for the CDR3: TGTGCCAGCAGCGAGGCCCCAGGGGACAATGAGCAGTTCTTC.

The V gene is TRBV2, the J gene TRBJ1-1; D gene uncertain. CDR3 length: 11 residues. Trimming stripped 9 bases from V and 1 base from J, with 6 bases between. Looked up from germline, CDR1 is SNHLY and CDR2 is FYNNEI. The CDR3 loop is CARTENTEAFF. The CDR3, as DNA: TGTGCCAGAACAGAGAACACTGAAGCTTTCTTT.